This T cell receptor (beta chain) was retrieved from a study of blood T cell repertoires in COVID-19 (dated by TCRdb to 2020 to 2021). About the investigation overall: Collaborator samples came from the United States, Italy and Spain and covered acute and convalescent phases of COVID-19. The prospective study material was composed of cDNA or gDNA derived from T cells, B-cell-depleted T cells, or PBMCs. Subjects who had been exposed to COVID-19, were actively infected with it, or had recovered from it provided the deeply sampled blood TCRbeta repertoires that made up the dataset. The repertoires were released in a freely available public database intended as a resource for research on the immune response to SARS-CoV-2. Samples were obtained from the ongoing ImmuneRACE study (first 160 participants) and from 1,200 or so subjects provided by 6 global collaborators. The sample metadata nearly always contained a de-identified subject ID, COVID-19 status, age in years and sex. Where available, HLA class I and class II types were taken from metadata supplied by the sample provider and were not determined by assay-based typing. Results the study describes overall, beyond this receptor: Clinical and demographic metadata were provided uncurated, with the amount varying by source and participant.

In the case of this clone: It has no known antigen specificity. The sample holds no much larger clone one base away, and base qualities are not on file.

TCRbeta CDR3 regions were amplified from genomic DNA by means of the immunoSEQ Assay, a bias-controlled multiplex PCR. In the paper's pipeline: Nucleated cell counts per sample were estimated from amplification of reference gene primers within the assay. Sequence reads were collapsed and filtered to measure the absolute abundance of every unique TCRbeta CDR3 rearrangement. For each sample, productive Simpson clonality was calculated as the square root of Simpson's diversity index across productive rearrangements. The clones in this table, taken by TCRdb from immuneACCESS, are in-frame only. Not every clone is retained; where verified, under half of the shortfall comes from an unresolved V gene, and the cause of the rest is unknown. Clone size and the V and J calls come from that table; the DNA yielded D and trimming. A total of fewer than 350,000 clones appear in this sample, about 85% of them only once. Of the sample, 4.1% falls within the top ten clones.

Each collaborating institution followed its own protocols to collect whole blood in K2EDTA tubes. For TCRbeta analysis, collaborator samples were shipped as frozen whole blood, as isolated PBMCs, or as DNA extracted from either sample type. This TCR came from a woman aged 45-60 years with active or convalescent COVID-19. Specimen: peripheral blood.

The CDR3: CASSKQGSNEKLFF. Here is the DNA: TGCGCCAGCAGTAAACAGGGCTCAAATGAAAAACTGTTTTTT. The chain employs TRBV5-1 and TRBJ1-4; 6 matching bases give a weak D call of TRBD1. The germline V gene encodes CDR1 SGHRS and CDR2 YFSETQ. The junction shows trimming of 5 bases on V and 5 bases on J, plus 13 bases between the germline ends. CDR3 length: 14 amino acids, cysteine to phenylalanine. CDR3 DNA only is kept here, 42 bases in frame from base 1.